The rows below give T cell receptor beta chains drawn from one sample of a study of cytomegalovirus exposure and HLA in healthy donors. This table comes from immunoSEQ multiplex PCR, and its TCRdb copy is limited to in-frame clones, with some not included. The sample contains roughly 150,000 clones, around four fifths of which appear only once. Sequences were obtained from PBMCs. The source is a man aged 18 to 35 in good health and CMV-seropositive. CDR3s include the opening cysteine and the closing phenylalanine or tryptophan. The D gene is left open where the match is weak. The size entry is marked missing in some rows and otherwise reads once, few, many or a size class.

clone_size j_call d_call v_call cdr3_aa cdr3_nt
. TRBJ2-7 . TRBV28 CASSPESLSYEQYF TGTGCCAGCAGTCCTGAGAGCCTTTCTTACGAGCAGTACTTC
. TRBJ2-7 TRBD2 TRBV6-5 CASSYSNAGDHEQYF TGTGCCAGCAGTTACTCGAATGCGGGGGACCACGAGCAGTACTTC
. TRBJ1-2 . TRBV7-8 CASSLGKSYNGYTF TGTGCCAGCAGCCTCGGGAAAAGTTACAATGGCTACACCTTC
. TRBJ2-7 . TRBV7-9 CASSPSNRPGYGQYF TGTGCCAGCAGCCCCTCGAACAGACCCGGTTACGGGCAGTACTTC
. TRBJ1-2 . TRBV6-1 CASSEPPGQLATNYGYTF TGTGCCAGCAGTGAACCCCCGGGACAACTGGCCACTAACTATGGCTACACCTTC
. TRBJ2-1 . TRBV6-5 CASSFPGEMNEQFF TGTGCCAGCAGTTTTCCGGGAGAGATGAATGAGCAGTTCTTC
. TRBJ2-7 . TRBV5-4 CASSRRDGSYEQYF TGTGCCAGCAGCCGGAGGGACGGTTCCTACGAGCAGTACTTC
. TRBJ2-5 . TRBV2 CASSPTGGSGETQYF TGTGCCAGCAGTCCTACGGGGGGCTCTGGTGAGACCCAGTACTTC
. TRBJ1-1 . TRBV19 CASSRTARNTEAFF TGTGCCAGTAGTAGGACAGCCAGGAACACTGAAGCTTTCTTT
. TRBJ2-7 TRBD1 TRBV7-9 CASSLIRDRDYEQYF TGTGCCAGCAGCCTGATCCGGGACAGGGACTACGAGCAGTACTTC
. TRBJ2-7 . TRBV7-9 CASSFTGTYEQYF TGTGCCAGCAGCTTCACAGGAACCTACGAGCAGTACTTC
. TRBJ2-7 TRBD1 TRBV5-1 CASSQDRTYEQYF TGCGCCAGCAGCCAGGACAGGACCTACGAGCAGTACTTC
. TRBJ2-2 . TRBV11-3 CASSLRTDYTGELFF TGTGCCAGCAGCCTAAGGACAGATTACACCGGGGAGCTGTTTTTT
. TRBJ2-7 . TRBV7-8 CASANPSYEQYF TGTGCCAGCGCTAATCCTTCCTACGAGCAGTACTTC
. TRBJ2-7 . TRBV6-6 CASSYSFGGITYEQYF TGTGCCAGCAGTTACTCTTTTGGCGGGATTACCTACGAGCAGTACTTC
. TRBJ2-7 TRBD1 TRBV6-1 CASSVYRGSVYEQYF TGTGCCAGCAGTGTATACAGGGGGTCAGTCTACGAGCAGTACTTC
. TRBJ1-1 . TRBV2 CASRDTLGTEAFF TGTGCCAGCAGGGACACCTTGGGCACTGAAGCTTTCTTT
. TRBJ2-7 TRBD1 TRBV25-1 CASTRQGSYEQYF TGTGCCAGCACCAGACAGGGCTCCTACGAGCAGTACTTC
few TRBJ2-3 . TRBV4-1 CASSQEWGTGRKADTQYF TGCGCCAGCAGCCAAGAATGGGGGACCGGGAGAAAGGCAGATACGCAGTATTTT
. TRBJ2-2 TRBD2 TRBV4-3 CASSQEIAAGEPTGELFF TGCGCCAGCAGCCAAGAGATCGCAGCGGGAGAACCCACCGGGGAGCTGTTTTTT
. TRBJ1-5 TRBD1 TRBV5-5 CASSPTGLDQPQHF TGTGCCAGCAGCCCGACAGGGTTGGATCAGCCCCAGCATTTT
. TRBJ2-5 . TRBV7-8 CASSLGTNRQETQYF TGTGCCAGCAGCTTAGGAACCAATAGACAAGAGACCCAGTACTTC
. TRBJ2-1 . TRBV7-2 CASSWWGGRYNEQFF TGTGCCAGCAGCTGGTGGGGGGGCCGGTACAATGAGCAGTTCTTC
. TRBJ2-5 . TRBV19 CASSNRKLSRETQYF TGTGCCAGTAGCAATAGGAAACTAAGTCGAGAGACCCAGTACTTC
. TRBJ1-2 . TRBV6-5 CASSYSTVLDGYTF TGTGCCAGCAGTTACTCGACAGTCTTGGATGGCTACACCTTC
. TRBJ2-1 . TRBV28 CASSPLPGNEQFF TGTGCCAGCAGTCCCCTCCCAGGCAATGAGCAGTTCTTC
. TRBJ2-5 . TRBV5-8 CASSLDIYRLSQETQYF TGTGCCAGCAGCTTGGATATCTACAGGCTCTCCCAAGAGACCCAGTACTTC
. TRBJ2-2 . TRBV20-1 CSVGEAGELFF TGCAGTGTAGGGGAGGCCGGGGAGCTGTTTTTT
once TRBJ2-7 TRBD1 TRBV10-3 CAATGGTGEQYF TGTGCCGCCACAGGGGGAACGGGCGAGCAGTACTTC
. TRBJ2-5 TRBD2 TRBV5-1 CASSSGLVELETQYF TGCGCCAGCAGCTCAGGACTAGTGGAGCTTGAGACCCAGTACTTC
. TRBJ1-5 . TRBV5-8 CASSFQGNSNQPQHF TGTGCCAGCAGCTTCCAGGGGAATAGCAATCAGCCCCAGCATTTT
. TRBJ2-2 TRBD2 TRBV2 CASSFSGRAGELFF TGTGCCAGCAGTTTTAGCGGGAGGGCCGGGGAGCTGTTTTTT
few TRBJ2-2 . TRBV4-3 CASSQDEGNTGELFF TGCGCCAGCAGCCAAGATGAGGGGAACACCGGGGAGCTGTTTTTT
. TRBJ1-1 TRBD1 TRBV5-1 CASSTYRGQDTEAFF TGCGCCAGCAGCACTTACAGGGGCCAGGACACTGAAGCTTTCTTT
. TRBJ2-7 . TRBV30 CAWSNGGPTYEQYF TGTGCCTGGAGCAATGGGGGCCCTACCTACGAGCAGTACTTC
. TRBJ2-6 . TRBV9 CASTHSSGANVLTF TGTGCCAGCACCCACAGCTCTGGGGCCAACGTCCTGACTTTC
few TRBJ1-1 . TRBV10-1 CASSPGDPEAFF TGCGCCAGCAGTCCAGGGGATCCTGAAGCTTTCTTT
. TRBJ1-1 . TRBV6-1 CASSVTGITEAFF TGTGCCAGCAGCGTCACAGGGATAACTGAAGCTTTCTTT
. TRBJ2-2 . TRBV5-6 CASSLARGELFF TGTGCCAGCAGCTTGGCCCGGGGGGAGCTGTTTTTT
. TRBJ1-1 . TRBV7-2 CASSLQGHRGNTEAFF TGTGCCAGCAGCTTACAGGGCCACAGAGGGAACACTGAAGCTTTCTTT
. TRBJ1-5 TRBD1 TRBV28 CASSYLGQNNQPQHF TGTGCCAGCAGTTACTTGGGACAGAACAATCAGCCCCAGCATTTT
few TRBJ1-2 . TRBV7-3 CASSQFIYSPGGYTF TGTGCCAGCAGCCAATTTATCTACAGCCCAGGTGGCTACACCTTC
. TRBJ2-3 TRBD1 TRBV9 CAGSVGQRGGGSTDTQYF TGTGCCGGCAGCGTAGGGCAAAGAGGGGGCGGATCCACAGATACGCAGTATTTT
. TRBJ2-1 . TRBV7-9 CASSPAGGGAYEQFF TGTGCCAGCAGCCCAGCAGGTGGGGGGGCTTATGAGCAGTTCTTC
once TRBJ1-4 TRBD1 TRBV4-1 CASSQMGQGDEKLFF TGCGCCAGCAGCCAGATGGGACAGGGAGACGAAAAACTGTTTTTT
. TRBJ1-5 . TRBV2 CASSLQGGGNQPQHF TGTGCCAGCAGTCTACAGGGAGGGGGCAATCAGCCCCAGCATTTT
. TRBJ2-1 TRBD2 TRBV5-1 CASSWVMTSGTSNEQFF TGCGCCAGCAGCTGGGTAATGACTAGCGGGACAAGCAATGAGCAGTTCTTC
. TRBJ1-2 . TRBV11-2 CASSAGEFYGYTF TGTGCCAGCAGCGCGGGGGAGTTTTATGGCTACACCTTC
. TRBJ2-1 TRBD2 TRBV11-2 CASSLGWGGVYNEQFF TGTGCCAGCAGCTTAGGGTGGGGGGGTGTGTACAATGAGCAGTTCTTC
. TRBJ2-5 TRBD2 TRBV6-5 CASSTGLAGVETQYF TGTGCCAGCAGTACCGGACTAGCGGGAGTGGAGACCCAGTACTTC
. TRBJ1-1 . TRBV25-1 CASSEYIRGSRTFF TGTGCCAGCAGTGAATATATCAGGGGTAGTAGAACTTTCTTT
once TRBJ2-7 TRBD1 TRBV5-1 CASSFWDRTYEQYF TGCGCCAGCAGCTTTTGGGACAGAACCTACGAGCAGTACTTC